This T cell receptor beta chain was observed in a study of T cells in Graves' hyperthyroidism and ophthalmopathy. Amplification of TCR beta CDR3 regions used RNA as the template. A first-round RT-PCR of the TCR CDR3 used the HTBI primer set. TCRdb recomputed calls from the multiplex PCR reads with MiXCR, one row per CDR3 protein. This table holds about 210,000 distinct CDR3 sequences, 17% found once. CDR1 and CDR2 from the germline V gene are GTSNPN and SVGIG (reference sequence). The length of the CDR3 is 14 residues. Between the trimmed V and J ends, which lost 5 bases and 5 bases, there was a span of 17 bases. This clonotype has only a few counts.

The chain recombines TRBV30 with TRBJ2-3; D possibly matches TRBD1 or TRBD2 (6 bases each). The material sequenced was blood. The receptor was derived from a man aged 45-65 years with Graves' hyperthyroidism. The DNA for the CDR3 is TGTGCCTGGCACCGGGGGCGGTTCCAAGATACGCAGTATTTT. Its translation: CAWHRGRFQDTQYF.